The 26 T cell receptor beta chains given below trace back to one sample, sequenced in a study of shared clonotypes between healthy human individuals. CD45RO-negative, CCR7-positively selected cells formed the naive CD8 fraction, excluding terminally differentiated effector memory CD45RA+ cells. This table comes from immunoSEQ multiplex PCR, and its TCRdb copy is limited to in-frame clones, with some not included. Altogether hundreds of thousands of clones are present, around 90% being singletons, with the ten largest covering 24%. Sequencing used naive CD8+ T cells sorted from blood. The receptors here all came from a man under 40 in good health.

The chain joins TRBV5-1 to TRBJ1-4, with unresolved D. V lost 2 bases to trimming and J lost 5 bases, with 13 bases between them. Germline V gene lookup returns CDR1 SGHRS and CDR2 YFSETQ. This CDR3 is 15 amino acids long. The CDR3 is CASSLGWTENEKLFF. The CDR3 DNA reads as TGCGCCAGCAGCTTAGGATGGACCGAGAATGAAAAACTGTTTTTT.

This sequence joins TRBV2 and TRBJ2-3; 9 bases fit TRBD2. CDR1 SNHLY and CDR2 FYNNEI come from the germline V gene. V shed 7 bases and J 2 bases; nucleotides not matched to a gene: 10. This CDR3 spans 16 amino acids. CDR3 residues: CASTTGLAGYTDTQYF. Written as DNA, the CDR3 is TGTGCCAGCACCACCGGGCTAGCGGGGTACACAGATACGCAGTATTTT.

The CDR3 is CSVDFGAGIGSSYNEQFF. CDR3 in DNA: TGCAGCGTTGACTTCGGGGCCGGAATAGGCAGCTCCTACAATGAGCAGTTCTTC. V and J are TRBV29-1 and TRBJ2-1; D may be TRBD1 or TRBD2 (5 bases each). The CDR3 totals 18 residues. Germline V CDR1 and CDR2: SQVTM, ANQGSEA. V was clipped by 3 bases and J by 0 bases, with 21 bases between them.

The sample holds a few counts of this clone. The chain recombines TRBV7-3 with TRBJ2-7, with a possible D match to TRBD1 (6 bases). CDR1 SGHTA and CDR2 FQGTGA come from the germline V gene. The CDR3 is 13 amino acids. The ends were cut back, 2 bases at V and 5 bases at J, with 10 bases in the middle. CDR3 nucleotide sequence: TGTGCCAGCAGCTTAGGGACATGGGACGAGCAGTACTTC. Amino acid sequence: CASSLGTWDEQYF.

This clone was found a few times. The chain carries TRBV28 and TRBJ1-1, with D unresolved. Trimming cost V 8 bases and J 1 base, with 11 bases left between them. In germline, CDR1 is MDHEN, CDR2 SYDVKM. CDR3 length: 13 residues. DNA of the CDR3: TGTGCCAGCTGGAAGGTCACGAACACTGAAGCTTTCTTT. This translates into CASWKVTNTEAFF.

This clone appeared once. The rearrangement uses TRBV7-6 and TRBJ2-7; D not certain. This CDR3 has 14 residues. CDR1 and CDR2 (germline): SGHVS, FNYEAQ. Trimming shortened V by 5 bases and J by 3 bases, and 14 bases separated the two germline ends. In DNA form, the CDR3 reads TGTGCCAGCAGCCCGCTGTTTTCGGGCTACGAGCAGTACTTC. Residues: CASSPLFSGYEQYF. The full variable domain, in which reference TRBV7-6 and TRBJ2-7 provide the parts outside the CDR3, is GAGVSQSPRYKVTKRGQDVALRCDPISGHVSLYWYRQALGQGPEFLTYFNYEAQQDKSGLPNDRFSAERPEGSISTLTIQRTEQRDSAMYRCASSPLFSGYEQYFGPGTRLTVT.

This sequence joins TRBV10-3 and TRBJ2-7; TRBD2 is a possible D gene (6 bases). This CDR3 spans 14 amino acids. Trimming cost V 6 bases and J 0 bases, with 12 bases left between them. The germline V gene has CDR1 ENHRY and CDR2 SYGVKD. The CDR3: CAISLRDSSYEQYF. The CDR3 DNA reads TGTGCCATCAGCCTCCGGGACTCCTCCTACGAGCAGTACTTC.

The chain links TRBV18 to TRBJ2-2; perhaps D is TRBD1 or TRBD2 (5 bases each). The germline gives CDR1 KGHSH, CDR2 LQKENI. The CDR3 covers 16 residues. V lost 0 bases, J lost 2 bases, and 10 bases lay in between. CDR3 DNA: TGTGCCAGCTCACCACCGAGAGGGGAAAACACCGGGGAGCTGTTTTTT. Its protein product is CASSPPRGENTGELFF.

This clone was picked up one time. V usage is TRBV11-3 and J usage is TRBJ2-2, with 10 bases aligning to TRBD1. This CDR3 is built from 13 residues. The V segment lost 6 bases and the J segment 5 bases; nucleotides outside the gene matches: 0. Germline V gene lookup returns CDR1 SGHNT and CDR2 YENEEA. The CDR3 sequence is CASRDRGTGELFF. The CDR3 DNA follows: TGTGCCAGCAGGGACAGGGGGACCGGGGAGCTGTTTTTT.

The J gene is TRBJ2-3, the V gene TRBV29-1; a possible D gene is TRBD1 (7 bases). The CDR3 length is 14 residues. CDR1 is SQVTM, CDR2 ANQGSEA, per germline. V was clipped by 3 bases and J by 6 bases, with 16 bases between them. CDR3 coding DNA: TGCAGCGTTGACAGGGGGGATTTGAGGGATACGCAGTATTTT. As protein: CSVDRGDLRDTQYF.

The V call is TRBV27, the J call TRBJ2-2; the D gene is possibly TRBD1 (5 bases). Germline V gene lookup returns CDR1 MNHEY and CDR2 SMNVEV (reference sequence). The CDR3 sequence is 18 residues long. Trimming shortened V by 0 bases and J by 0 bases, and 14 bases separated the two germline ends. The CDR3: CASSLSSTGRANTGELFF. The CDR3, as DNA: TGTGCCAGCAGTTTATCGAGCACAGGAAGGGCGAACACCGGGGAGCTGTTTTTT.

The CDR3 DNA is TGTGCCAGCAGTTTTCAGGGTGGGTCACTCTCCTACGAGCAGTACTTC. Its protein is CASSFQGGSLSYEQYF. The V gene is TRBV27, the J gene TRBJ2-7; perhaps TRBD1 as D (5 bases). The germline V gene encodes CDR1 MNHEY and CDR2 SMNVEV (reference sequence). This CDR3 has 16 amino acids. The V gene lost 3 bases and the J gene lost 0 bases, with 15 bases spanning the gap.

The V gene is TRBV2, the J gene TRBJ2-7; perhaps TRBD2 as D (6 bases). V dropped 2 bases and J dropped 6 bases, with 14 bases sitting between them. This CDR3 is 14 amino acids long. Germline CDR1 reads SNHLY; CDR2 reads FYNNEI. CDR3 DNA sequence: TGTGCCAGCAGTGAAACGGTGGCGGGAAGCGAGCAGTACTTC. Translation gives CASSETVAGSEQYF.

The genes are TRBV4-1 and TRBJ1-5; tentative D call: TRBD1 (6 bases). Trimming cost V 4 bases and J 7 bases, with 14 bases left between them. Germline CDR1 MGHRA, CDR2 YSYEKL. The CDR3 loop spans 14 amino acids. The CDR3 is CASSPVTGTQPQHF. The CDR3 coding sequence is TGCGCCAGCAGCCCAGTTACAGGGACACAGCCCCAGCATTTT.

This chain uses TRBV7-9 with TRBJ1-1; no clear D gene. Germline CDR1 reads SEHNR; CDR2 reads FQNEAQ (reference sequence). This CDR3 has 15 residues. The V end was cut by 5 bases, the J end by 0 bases, with 13 bases between. CDR3 in DNA: TGTGCCAGCAGCGTAGTGGGTAATATGAACACTGAAGCTTTCTTT. Translation gives CASSVVGNMNTEAFF.

This chain connects TRBV30 to TRBJ1-1; D uncertain. The CDR3 has 12 amino acids. V lost 2 bases to trimming and J lost 0 bases, with 4 bases between them. The germline gives CDR1 GTSNPN, CDR2 SVGIG (reference sequence). Here the CDR3 DNA reads TGTGCCTGGAGTACTATGAACACTGAAGCTTTCTTT. It translates to CAWSTMNTEAFF.

The V gene is TRBV4-3, the J gene TRBJ1-1; D gene ambiguous. The CDR3 loop spans 15 amino acids. V lost 1 base and J lost 0, with 9 bases in between. Germline V gene sequence: CDR1 LGHNA, CDR2 YSLEER. The CDR3 nucleotides read TGCGCCAGCAGCCAAGTAAGAACCTTGAACACTGAAGCTTTCTTT. It is translated as CASSQVRTLNTEAFF.

DNA of the CDR3: TGTGCCAGCAGCTCAGGAATCAATGAGCAGTTCTTC. This gives the protein CASSSGINEQFF. The chain joins TRBV7-9 to TRBJ2-1; D call uncertain. The germline gives CDR1 SEHNR, CDR2 FQNEAQ (reference sequence). Between the trimmed V and J ends, which lost 4 bases and 6 bases, there was a span of 7 bases. The CDR3 length is 12 residues.

The rearrangement joins TRBV5-1 to TRBJ2-1; 8 bases agree with TRBD2. V lost 0 bases and J lost 5; bases outside the gene matches: 4. Germline V lookup: CDR1 SGHRS, CDR2 YFSETQ. The CDR3 is 15 residues long. The CDR3 sequence: CASSLAGTRDNEQFF. In DNA, the CDR3 is TGCGCCAGCAGCTTGGCCGGGACTAGAGACAATGAGCAGTTCTTC. The entire variable domain, with the rest obtained from reference TRBV5-1 and TRBJ2-1, is as follows: KAGVTQTPRYLIKTRGQQVTLSCSPISGHRSVSWYQQTPGQGLQFLFEYFSETQRNKGNFPGRFSGRQFSNSRSEMNVSTLELGDSALYLCASSLAGTRDNEQFFGPGTRLTVL.

The rearrangement joins TRBV5-4 to TRBJ2-7; possibly TRBD1 or TRBD2 for D (5 bases each). V was trimmed by 4 bases and J by 1 base, leaving 12 bases between them. Germline CDR1 and CDR2: SGHNT and YYREEE (reference sequence). The CDR3 runs to 14 residues. Here the CDR3 reads CASSPRDGSYEQYF. In DNA form, the CDR3 reads TGTGCCAGCAGCCCACGGGACGGATCCTACGAGCAGTACTTC.

J is TRBJ2-1 and V is TRBV28; weak D call: TRBD2 (7 bases). The V and J ends lost 6 bases and 5 bases respectively, with 17 bases between them. The CDR3 has 15 residues. Germline CDR1 reads MDHEN; CDR2 reads SYDVKM. This CDR3 is CASSTPGGGHNEQFF. The CDR3 bases are TGTGCCAGCAGCACCCCGGGGGGCGGCCACAATGAGCAGTTCTTC. The whole variable domain, remainder taken from reference TRBV28 and TRBJ2-1, is DVKVTQSSRYLVKRTGEKVFLECVQDMDHENMFWYRQDPGLGLRLIYFSYDVKMKEKGDIPEGYSVSREKKERFSLILESASTNQTSMYLCASSTPGGGHNEQFFGPGTRLTVL.

The chain links TRBV4-3 to TRBJ2-2; the D gene is possibly TRBD2 (5 bases). This CDR3 contains 16 residues. Trimming removed 5 bases at V and 4 bases at J, with 17 bases between. Germline V gene lookup returns CDR1 LGHNA and CDR2 YSLEER. In nucleotides, the CDR3 is TGCGCCAGCAGCGAAGCGGATCTAGAGGGCACCGGGGAGCTGTTTTTT. Amino acids: CASSEADLEGTGELFF.

This clone has just one count. This sequence joins TRBV21-1 and TRBJ2-7; TRBD2 was called by the table and not checked on the DNA. TRBV21-1 is a documented pseudogene. The CDR3 totals 15 residues. The CDR3 DNA reads TGTGCCAGCAGCAAAGGAGGTCGCAGTTCCTACGAGCAGTACTTC. Its protein is CASSKGGRSSYEQYF.

This rearrangement joins TRBV28 to TRBJ1-1; D is unresolved. The CDR3 loop spans 14 amino acids. Germline assignment: CDR1 MDHEN and CDR2 SYDVKM. With 7 bases removed from V and 0 bases from J, the gap between germline ends came to 12 bases. This CDR3 is CASNPRFLNTEAFF. The CDR3 DNA is TGTGCCAGCAACCCCAGGTTTTTGAACACTGAAGCTTTCTTT.

The chain has TRBV5-1 and TRBJ2-1; 8 nucleotides line up with TRBD1. Germline V gene sequence: CDR1 SGHRS, CDR2 YFSETQ. This CDR3 has 14 residues. Trimming cost V 7 bases and J 9 bases; bases outside gene matches: 12. CDR3 in amino acids: CASAGIDRGGEQFF. The CDR3 DNA reads TGCGCCAGCGCCGGAATCGACAGGGGCGGTGAGCAGTTCTTC.

This clone appeared once. The chain recombines TRBV5-5 with TRBJ2-7; weak D call: TRBD1 (5 bases). Trimming removed 3 bases from V and 5 bases from J, with 18 bases in between. Germline V gives CDR1 SGHKS, CDR2 YYEKEE (reference sequence). The CDR3 has 15 amino acids. DNA for the CDR3: TGTGCCAGCAGCTCATGGGGCCGATCAAGAGACGAGCAGTACTTC. Amino acids: CASSSWGRSRDEQYF.